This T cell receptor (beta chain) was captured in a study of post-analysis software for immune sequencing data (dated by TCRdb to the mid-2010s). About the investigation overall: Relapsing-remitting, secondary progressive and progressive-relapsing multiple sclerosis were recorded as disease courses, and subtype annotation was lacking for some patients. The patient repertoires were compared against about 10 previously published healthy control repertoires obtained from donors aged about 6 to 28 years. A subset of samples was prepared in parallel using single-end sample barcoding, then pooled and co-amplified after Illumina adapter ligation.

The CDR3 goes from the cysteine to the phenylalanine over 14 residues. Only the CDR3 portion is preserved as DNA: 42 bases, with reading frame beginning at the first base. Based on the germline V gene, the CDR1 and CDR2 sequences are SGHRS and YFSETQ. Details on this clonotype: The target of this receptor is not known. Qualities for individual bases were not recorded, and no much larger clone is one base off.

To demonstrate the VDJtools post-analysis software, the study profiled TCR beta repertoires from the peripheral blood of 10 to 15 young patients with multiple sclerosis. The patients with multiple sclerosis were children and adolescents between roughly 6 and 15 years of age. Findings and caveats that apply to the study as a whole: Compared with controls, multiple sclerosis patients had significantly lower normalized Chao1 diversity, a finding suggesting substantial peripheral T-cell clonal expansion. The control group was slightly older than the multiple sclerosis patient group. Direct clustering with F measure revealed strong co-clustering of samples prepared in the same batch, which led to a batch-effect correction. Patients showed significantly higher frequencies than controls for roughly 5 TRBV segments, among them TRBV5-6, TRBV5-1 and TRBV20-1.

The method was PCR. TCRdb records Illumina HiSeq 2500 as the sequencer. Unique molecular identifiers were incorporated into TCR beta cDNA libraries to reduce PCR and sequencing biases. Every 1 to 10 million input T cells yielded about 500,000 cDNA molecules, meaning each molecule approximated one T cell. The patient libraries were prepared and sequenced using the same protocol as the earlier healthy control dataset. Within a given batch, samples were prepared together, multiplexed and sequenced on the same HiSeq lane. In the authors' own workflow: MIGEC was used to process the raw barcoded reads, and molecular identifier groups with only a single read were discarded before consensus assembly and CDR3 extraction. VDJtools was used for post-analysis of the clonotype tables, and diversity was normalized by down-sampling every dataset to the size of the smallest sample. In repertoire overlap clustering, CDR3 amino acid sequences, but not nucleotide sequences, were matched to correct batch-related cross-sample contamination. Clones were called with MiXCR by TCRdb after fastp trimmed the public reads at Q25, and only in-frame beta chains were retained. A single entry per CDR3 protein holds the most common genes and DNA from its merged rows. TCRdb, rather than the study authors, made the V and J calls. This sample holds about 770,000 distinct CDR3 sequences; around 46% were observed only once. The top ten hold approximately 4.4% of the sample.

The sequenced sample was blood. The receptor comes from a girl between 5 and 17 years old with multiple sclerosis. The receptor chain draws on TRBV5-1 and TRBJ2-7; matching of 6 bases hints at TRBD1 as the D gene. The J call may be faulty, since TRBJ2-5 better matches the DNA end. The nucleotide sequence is TGCGCCAGCACGGGGACATCCAAACAAGAGACCCAGTACTTC. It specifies CASTGTSKQETQYF.